This T cell receptor (beta chain) was sequenced for a study of T cell clones after liver transplantation. Whole-study context: Graft-donor-reactive sequences were compared with third-party-reactive TCRbeta sequences from pre-transplant mixed lymphocyte reactions. Broader study findings: A larger donor-reactive than third-party decline suggested partial antigen-specific deletion. Circulating graft-donor-reactive CD4 TCRbeta sequences fell significantly post-transplant in most of the 8 subjects. In two subjects, few donor cells limited the measurable donor-reactive repertoire.

About this clone: Its matching antigen is unknown.

Libraries were prepared by immunoSEQ multiplex PCR; TCRdb keeps only in-frame clonotypes and omits some of them. Among over 50,000 clones listed, roughly 80% were seen once. CDR1 and CDR2 from the germline V gene are SGDLS and YYNGEE. Germline trimming cut 0 bases from V and 5 bases from J; bases unmatched to any gene: 5. The CDR3 length is 15 residues. The TCR originated in a human donor who received a liver transplant. Sequenced here: CD4+ T cells from blood, sampled before liver transplant. This rearrangement joins TRBV9 to TRBJ1-5; 7 bases agree with TRBD1. In DNA form, the CDR3 reads TGTGCCAGCAGCGTAGATGGGAGGGGGCATCAGCCCCAGCATTTT. This encodes CASSVDGRGHQPQHF.